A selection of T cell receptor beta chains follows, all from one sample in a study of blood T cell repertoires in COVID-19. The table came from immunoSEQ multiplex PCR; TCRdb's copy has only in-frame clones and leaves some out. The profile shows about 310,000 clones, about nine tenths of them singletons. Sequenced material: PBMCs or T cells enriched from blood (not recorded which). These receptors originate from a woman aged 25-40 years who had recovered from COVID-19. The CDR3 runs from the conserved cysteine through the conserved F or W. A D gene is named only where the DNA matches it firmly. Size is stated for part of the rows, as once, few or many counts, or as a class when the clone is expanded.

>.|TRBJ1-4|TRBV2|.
CASSPTYIWSLKGATNEKLFF
TGTGCCAGCAGTCCTACTTATATCTGGAGTTTAAAGGGGGCAACTAATGAAAAACTGTTTTTT
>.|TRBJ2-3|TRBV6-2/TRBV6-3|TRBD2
CASSYFLAGARTDTQYF
TGTGCCAGCAGTTATTTCCTAGCGGGAGCTCGGACAGATACGCAGTATTTT
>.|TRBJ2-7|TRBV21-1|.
CASSKVLPTTGGTLYEQYF
TGTGCCAGCAGCAAAGTGCTCCCCACGACAGGGGGCACCTTGTACGAGCAGTACTTC
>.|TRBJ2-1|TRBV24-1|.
CATSDLGGRPYNEQFF
TGTGCCACCAGTGATTTGGGAGGTAGACCCTACAATGAGCAGTTCTTC
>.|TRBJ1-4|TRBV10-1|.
CASSGGPNEKLFF
TGCGCCAGCAGTGGGGGGCCGAATGAAAAACTGTTTTTT
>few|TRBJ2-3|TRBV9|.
CASSGRDLTDTQYF
TGTGCCAGCAGCGGCCGGGACTTAACAGATACGCAGTATTTT
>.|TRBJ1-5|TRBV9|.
CASSVDSSHQPQHF
TGTGCCAGCAGCGTGGACTCTAGCCATCAGCCCCAGCATTTT
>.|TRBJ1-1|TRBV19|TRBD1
CASSNRGRDTEAFF
TGTGCCAGTAGTAACAGGGGGAGGGACACTGAAGCTTTCTTT
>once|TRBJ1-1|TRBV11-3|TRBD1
CASSSGDSNTEAFF
TGTGCCAGCAGCTCAGGGGACAGTAACACTGAAGCTTTCTTT
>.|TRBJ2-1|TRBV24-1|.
CATSDHTSYNEQFF
TGTGCCACCAGTGATCACACCTCCTACAATGAGCAGTTCTTC
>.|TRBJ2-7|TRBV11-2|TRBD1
CASSPRQGYEQYF
TGTGCCAGCAGCCCCCGACAGGGCTACGAGCAGTACTTC
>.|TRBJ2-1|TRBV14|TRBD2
CASSRTSGYNEQFF
TGTGCCAGCAGTCGGACTAGCGGTTACAATGAGCAGTTCTTC
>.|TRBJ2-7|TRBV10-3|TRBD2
CAISEGGTSGPEQYF
TGTGCCATCAGTGAGGGTGGGACTAGCGGCCCCGAGCAGTACTTC
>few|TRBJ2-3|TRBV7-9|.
CASSLLSGFDTDTQYF
TGTGCCAGCAGCTTATTGTCAGGTTTTGACACAGATACGCAGTATTTT
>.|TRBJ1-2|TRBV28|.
CASSLFQDSPHFSYGYTF
TGTGCCAGCAGTTTATTTCAGGACAGCCCTCACTTCTCCTATGGCTACACCTTC
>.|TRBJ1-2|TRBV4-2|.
CASSQDSGASYGYTF
TGTGCCAGCAGCCAAGATTCAGGGGCAAGCTATGGCTACACCTTC
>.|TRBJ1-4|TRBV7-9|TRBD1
CASSLGTGDEKLFF
TGTGCCAGCAGCTTGGGGACAGGGGATGAAAAACTGTTTTTT
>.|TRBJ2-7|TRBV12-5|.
CASGLGPSYEQYF
TGTGCTAGTGGTTTGGGGCCGTCCTACGAGCAGTACTTC
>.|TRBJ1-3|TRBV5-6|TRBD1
CASSSARDRGVNTIYF
TGTGCCAGCAGCTCCGCTAGAGACAGGGGGGTAAACACCATATATTTT
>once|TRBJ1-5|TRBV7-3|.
CASSSGPPRNQPQHF
TGTGCCAGCAGCTCCGGTCCTCCGAGGAATCAGCCCCAGCATTTT
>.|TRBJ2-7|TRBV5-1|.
CASSLYGRNEQYF
TGCGCCAGCAGCTTGTATGGGAGAAACGAGCAGTACTTC
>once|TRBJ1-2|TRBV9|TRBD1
CASSGNRGPGYGYTF
TGTGCCAGCAGCGGCAACAGGGGGCCGGGCTATGGCTACACCTTC
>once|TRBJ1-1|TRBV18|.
CASSPLIGENTEAFF
TGTGCCAGCTCACCACTGATAGGGGAAAACACTGAAGCTTTCTTT
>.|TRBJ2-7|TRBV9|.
CASSVVPGSYEQYF
TGTGCCAGCAGCGTAGTGCCCGGGAGCTACGAGCAGTACTTC
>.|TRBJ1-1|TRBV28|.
CASSAEGTEAFF
TGTGCCAGCAGTGCAGAGGGCACTGAAGCTTTCTTT
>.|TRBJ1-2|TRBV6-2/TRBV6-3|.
CASSYSKVNGFYGYTF
TGTGCCAGCAGTTACTCGAAAGTTAACGGGTTCTATGGCTACACCTTC
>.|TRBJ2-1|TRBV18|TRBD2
CASSPGLAASYNEQFF
TGTGCCAGCTCACCAGGACTAGCGGCCTCCTACAATGAGCAGTTCTTC
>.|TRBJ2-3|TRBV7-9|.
CASSTTRGTDTQYF
TGTGCCAGCAGCACGACCAGGGGCACAGATACGCAGTATTTT
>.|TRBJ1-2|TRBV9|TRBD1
CASSAATGSRYGYTF
TGTGCCAGCAGCGCGGCGACAGGGTCAAGATATGGCTACACCTTC
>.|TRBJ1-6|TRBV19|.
CASRKISEDNSPLHF
TGTGCCAGTAGGAAAATCAGTGAAGATAATTCACCCCTCCACTTT
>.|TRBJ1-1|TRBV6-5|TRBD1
CASSYGTGVPTEAFF
TGTGCCAGCAGTTACGGGACAGGGGTCCCGACTGAAGCTTTCTTT
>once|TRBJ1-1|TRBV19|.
CASSISLTGNTEAFF
TGTGCCAGTAGTATTTCGTTAACGGGGAACACTGAAGCTTTCTTT
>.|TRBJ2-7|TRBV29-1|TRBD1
CSAAWGQGGDEQYF
TGCAGCGCCGCTTGGGGACAGGGAGGAGACGAGCAGTACTTC
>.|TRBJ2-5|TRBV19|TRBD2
CASSAGREEVETQYF
TGTGCCAGTAGTGCTGGGCGGGAGGAGGTGGAGACCCAGTACTTC
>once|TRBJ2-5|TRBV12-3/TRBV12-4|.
CASRAEETQYF
TGTGCCAGCAGGGCCGAAGAGACCCAGTACTTC
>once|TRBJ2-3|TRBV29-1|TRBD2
CSVEGLAGGTQYF
TGCAGCGTTGAAGGACTAGCGGGAGGCACGCAGTATTTT
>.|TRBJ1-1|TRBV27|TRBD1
CASSPRQGRIGTEAFF
TGTGCCAGCAGTCCAAGACAGGGCAGGATCGGCACTGAAGCTTTCTTT